Below, 3 T cell receptor beta chains from the same sample are listed, as sequenced in a study of blood T cell repertoires in COVID-19. TCRdb's copy holds only in-frame clones and misses some; the assay was immunoSEQ multiplex PCR. The data show some 320,000 clones, with nearly 90% seen just once and 11% held by the top ten. The sequencing input was peripheral blood. The receptors were gathered from a woman in her thirties with COVID-19, enrolled during active disease.

This clone was observed a single time. The chain uses TRBV19 and TRBJ1-2, with 8 bases lining up with TRBD1. Germline V CDR1 and CDR2: LNHDA, SQIVND (reference sequence). The CDR3 is made up of 15 amino acids. V gave up 5 bases and J gave up 4 bases; unmatched junction bases: 9. The CDR3 here is CASSAQGARGYGYTF. Here the CDR3 DNA reads TGTGCCAGTAGTGCGCAGGGGGCGCGGGGCTATGGCTACACCTTC.

The chain uses TRBV7-8 and TRBJ2-5; 9 positions match TRBD2. CDR3 length: 16 residues. Germline V gene sequence: CDR1 SGHVS, CDR2 FQNEAQ. V was clipped by 3 bases and J by 2 bases; unmatched bases: 7. CDR3 coding DNA: TGTGCCAGCAGCTTGCCTAGCGGGGTGGGTCAAGAGACCCAGTACTTC. As protein: CASSLPSGVGQETQYF.

The chain recombines TRBV5-1 with TRBJ1-2, with D unresolved. The CDR3 has 15 amino acids. Germline lookup yields CDR1 SGHRS and CDR2 YFSETQ. V was pared by 4 bases and J by 6 bases, with 19 bases between. CDR3 loop: CASSPSPRILNGYTF. The CDR3 DNA follows: TGCGCCAGCAGCCCGAGCCCAAGAATACTAAATGGCTACACCTTC.